The 14 T cell receptor beta chains listed next were all sequenced from one sample in a study of shared clonotypes between healthy human individuals. As defined, naive CD8 cells were CD45RO-negative and positively selected for CCR7, with terminally differentiated effector memory CD45RA+ cells excluded. TCRdb keeps only in-frame clones here, not all; method: immunoSEQ multiplex PCR. The table has millions of clones, 90% to 95% seen once; the top ten hold around 1.7%. Sequenced input: naive CD8+ T cells from PBMCs. Receptor source: a man aged 18 to 35 in good health. Some clones in this sample may be carry-over from other donors' samples.

The chain joins TRBV5-4 to TRBJ2-4; possibly TRBD1 for D (6 bases). CDR1 and CDR2 from the germline V gene are SGHNT and YYREEE (reference sequence). The length of the CDR3 is 14 residues. The germline V and J ends were trimmed by 5 bases and 3 bases, with 12 bases remaining between them. As DNA, the CDR3 is TGTGCCAGCAGACCCGAGGGGGACAAAAACATTCAGTACTTC. Translating it yields CASRPEGDKNIQYF.

Of note for this clone: Distinct nucleotide sequences in the sample also encode this CDR3. The rearrangement joins TRBV27 to TRBJ1-2, with D uncertain. Trimming left V 3 bases short and J 4 bases short, with 9 bases between. The CDR3 covers 13 residues. CDR1 is MNHEY, CDR2 SMNVEV, per germline (reference sequence). Here the CDR3 reads CASSFSGFYGYTF. Here the CDR3 DNA reads TGTGCCAGCAGTTTCTCCGGTTTCTATGGCTACACCTTC.

The chain combines TRBV15 with TRBJ2-3; TRBD1 matches 8 bases. Losses at the gene ends were 5 bases for V and 6 bases for J; bases not matched to a gene: 13. CDR3 length: 16 amino acids. From germline, CDR1 is LNHNV and CDR2 YYDKDF (reference sequence). The CDR3 DNA is TGTGCCACCAGCGGCCAGGACAGGGACTGGATGGATACGCAGTATTTT. Translated: CATSGQDRDWMDTQYF.

V is TRBV5-4 and J is TRBJ2-5; D call uncertain. Trimming cost V 4 bases and J 2 bases, with 6 bases left between them. CDR3 length: 12 amino acids. Germline values: CDR1 SGHNT, CDR2 YYREEE (reference sequence). The chain's CDR3 is CASSKRQETQYF. The CDR3 DNA reads as TGTGCCAGCAGCAAACGACAAGAGACCCAGTACTTC. Full variable domain (outside the CDR3, taken from reference TRBV5-4 and TRBJ2-5): ETGVTQSPTHLIKTRGQQVTLRCSSQSGHNTVSWYQQALGQGPQFIFQYYREEENGRGNFPPRFSGLQFPNYSSELNVNALELDDSALYLCASSKRQETQYFGPGTRLLVL.

V is TRBV2 and J is TRBJ1-1; D perhaps matches TRBD1 (6 bases). Germline lookup yields CDR1 SNHLY and CDR2 FYNNEI. The CDR3 loop spans 15 amino acids. Trimming left V 5 bases short and J 1 base short, with 14 bases between. The CDR3 sequence is CASSHNRERNTEAFF. The CDR3 DNA reads TGTGCCAGCAGTCATAACAGGGAAAGGAACACTGAAGCTTTCTTT.

This clone was recorded only once. The chain recombines TRBV6-6 with TRBJ2-7, with TRBD2 identical over 10 bases. V was pared by 6 bases and J by 0 bases, with 8 bases of the junction left unmatched. The length of the CDR3 is 16 residues. CDR1 and CDR2 from the germline V gene are MNHNY and SVGAGI (reference sequence). CDR3 region: CASSSSGTSASYEQYF. DNA of the CDR3: TGTGCCAGCAGCTCATCCGGGACTAGCGCCTCCTACGAGCAGTACTTC.

The chain recombines TRBV14 with TRBJ1-4; D might be TRBD1 (6 bases). The CDR3 length is 15 residues. Trimming left V 2 bases short and J 10 bases short, with 17 bases between. Looked up from germline, CDR1 is SGHDN and CDR2 is FVKESK. CDR3 sequence reads: CASSQTGHRGGKLFF. CDR3 sequence (DNA): TGTGCCAGCAGCCAAACGGGACACCGAGGAGGAAAACTGTTTTTT.

The chain uses TRBV7-8 and TRBJ2-7; D is perhaps TRBD1 (6 bases). V was clipped by 4 bases and J by 4 bases, with 17 bases between them. This CDR3 region has 15 residues. Looked up from germline, CDR1 is SGHVS and CDR2 is FQNEAQ. CDR3 amino acids: CASSSRPDSPYEQYF. The CDR3 region has the DNA TGTGCCAGCAGCTCCCGCCCGGACAGCCCTTACGAGCAGTACTTC.

For this clone: A junction end diverges from the germline sequence, so it may reflect a read error. The chain combines TRBV20-1 with TRBJ1-2; tentatively, D is TRBD1 (6 bases). The CDR3 has 11 amino acids. Germline V gene lookup returns CDR1 DFQATT and CDR2 SNEGSKA (reference sequence). The CDR3 sequence: CSAIVGAGQIF. DNA for the CDR3: TGCAGTGCTATAGTAGGGGCAGGACAGATCTTC.

Only one count was recorded for this clone. The chain recombines TRBV11-3 with TRBJ1-4; D uncertain. Germline CDR1 reads SGHNT; CDR2 reads YENEEA. The CDR3 is 17 residues long. Between the trimmed V and J ends, which lost 1 base and 7 bases, there was a span of 19 bases. CDR3 bases: TGTGCCAGCAGCTTAGCCATCAGGCGGGGAAGATGTGAAAAACTGTTTTTT. As protein: CASSLAIRRGRCEKLFF.

This clone has just one count. This chain links TRBV7-9 with TRBJ1-4; D ambiguous. Germline loops: CDR1 SEHNR, CDR2 FQNEAQ (reference sequence). V lost 5 bases and J lost 8, with 15 bases in between. This CDR3 contains 14 residues. Here the CDR3 reads CASSPPVDEEKLFF. Written as DNA, the CDR3 is TGTGCCAGCAGCCCCCCGGTGGACGAGGAAAAACTGTTTTTT.

The rearrangement joins TRBV27 to TRBJ2-1, with 9 bases fitting TRBD1. Germline V lookup: CDR1 MNHEY, CDR2 SMNVEV (reference sequence). The CDR3 consists of 16 residues. J gave up 8 bases and V 5 bases, and 13 bases lay outside the gene matches. Here the CDR3 DNA reads TGTGCCAGCAGTCCCCACCGGGACAGGGCATCGGATGAGCAGTTCTTC. It yields the protein CASSPHRDRASDEQFF.

This clone has just one count. The J gene is TRBJ2-1, the V gene TRBV25-1, with D unclear. CDR3 length: 17 residues. Germline assignment: CDR1 MGHDK and CDR2 SYGVNS. Between the trimmed V and J ends, which lost 4 bases and 9 bases, there was a span of 25 bases. The CDR3 region is CASSGSGLDVLFVEQFF. The CDR3 DNA sequence: TGTGCCAGCAGTGGCTCCGGTTTGGACGTACTTTTCGTTGAGCAGTTCTTC.

The chain joins TRBV7-2 to TRBJ2-1; D unclear. The CDR3 has 17 amino acids. The V end lost 1 base, the J end lost 0 bases, and 13 bases lay between the germline ends. Germline lookup yields CDR1 SGHTA and CDR2 FQGNSA. The chain's CDR3 is CASSLVLLVDSYNEQFF. The CDR3 nucleotides are TGTGCCAGCAGCTTAGTCCTTCTTGTAGACTCCTACAATGAGCAGTTCTTC.